This T cell receptor (beta chain) was captured in a study of cytomegalovirus exposure and HLA in healthy donors (dated by TCRdb to about 2017). Broadly, across the study: According to a later analysis, the 110 or so validation repertoires were produced on the same platform as the 666 repertoires of the first cohort. To predict cytomegalovirus infection status, the study brought together high-throughput TCR immunosequencing, statistical association of individual TCRs with disease status, and machine learning. Besides the first cohort of roughly 640 subjects, a separate validation cohort made up of 120 or so different subjects was used. The aim of the study was to test whether cataloging public T cell receptors could identify signatures of past pathogen exposure. Summary of the overall study and its limitations: A few of the identified cytomegalovirus-associated TCR beta chains were confirmed in vitro to be specific for cytomegalovirus antigens. The classifier was reported to diagnose cytomegalovirus status with high specificity and sensitivity in both the original cohort and the validation cohort. The authors suggested that the approach could potentially be extended to other disease states and immunological phenotypes. Subsequent analysis determined that TCRs grouped into clusters in the first cohort also showed a tendency toward co-occurrence across the 120 or so validation repertoires, and approximately 94% of cluster scores exceeded 0. Across donors, most TCR sequences were observed very rarely, whereas some public TCRs were present in many individuals. The study listed 150 to 200 TCR beta chains as associated with cytomegalovirus. A later analysis had no HLA typing for the validation cohort, so co-occurrence there was scored across all 130 or so repertoires.

Comments on this clone: No cognate antigen has been identified for it. It has no much larger one-base neighbor in the sample; base qualities were not kept.

CDR1 and CDR2 (SGHVS, FNYEAQ) derive from the germline V gene. Counted from cysteine to phenylalanine, this CDR3 has 16 amino acids. The retained sequence is limited to the CDR3, 48 bases, with the frame set at the first base. Trimming leaves V shorter by 4 bases and J shorter by 4 bases, with the junction holding 9 bases beyond the gene matches. The donors were included in the validation cohort of 90 to 150 subjects, a group kept apart from the roughly 700-subject first cohort. Library preparation employed the immunoSEQ multiplex PCR assay. In the original analysis: A statistical classification framework was built to diagnose cytomegalovirus status from the catalog of TCR beta chain sequences. Drawn from immuneACCESS, this table holds only the in-frame rearrangements with V and J called that TCRdb kept. Clones are partly lost; checked studies trace under half to an unresolved V gene and leave the rest unexplained. The DNA was the basis for D and trimming; V, J and clone size are from that table. This sample comprises 330,000 or so clones, 86% of them detected only once. The top ten hold 0.84% of the sample.

Sequencing input: PBMCs. The TCR sequence derives from a young woman in good health and CMV-seronegative. The chain couples TRBV7-6 to TRBJ2-3, with 9 bases matching TRBD2. The DNA is TGTGCCAGCAGCTCTGGGTTGGCTAGCGGGGCAGATACGCAGTATTTT. The translation is CASSSGLASGADTQYF.